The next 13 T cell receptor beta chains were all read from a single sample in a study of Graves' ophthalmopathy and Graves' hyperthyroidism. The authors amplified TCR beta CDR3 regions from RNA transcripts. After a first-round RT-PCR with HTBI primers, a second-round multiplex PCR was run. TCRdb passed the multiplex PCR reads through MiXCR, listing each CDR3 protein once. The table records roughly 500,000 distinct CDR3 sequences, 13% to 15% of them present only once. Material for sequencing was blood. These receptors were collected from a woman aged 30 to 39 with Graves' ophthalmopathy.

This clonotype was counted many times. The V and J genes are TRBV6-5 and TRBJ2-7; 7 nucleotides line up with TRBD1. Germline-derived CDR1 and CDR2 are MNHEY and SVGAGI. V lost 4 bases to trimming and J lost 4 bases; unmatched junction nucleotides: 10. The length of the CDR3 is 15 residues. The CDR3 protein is CASSSTRQGGYEQYF. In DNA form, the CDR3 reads TGTGCCAGCAGTTCCACCCGACAGGGCGGGTACGAGCAGTACTTC.

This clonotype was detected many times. CDR3 loop: CASSAAWNTEAFF. CDR3 nucleotide sequence: TGTGCCAGCAGCGCAGCGTGGAACACTGAAGCTTTCTTT. V is TRBV6-4 and J is TRBJ1-1; D unresolved. Trimming removed 6 bases from V and 1 base from J, with 9 bases in between. CDR3 length equals 13 residues. Germline V gene data show CDR1 as MRHNA and CDR2 as SNTAGT.

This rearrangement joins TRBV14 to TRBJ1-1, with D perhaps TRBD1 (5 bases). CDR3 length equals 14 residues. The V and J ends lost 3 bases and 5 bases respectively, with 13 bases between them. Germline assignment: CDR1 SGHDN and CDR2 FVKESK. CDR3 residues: CASSQGGGRTEAFF. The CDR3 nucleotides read TGTGCCAGCAGCCAGGGGGGAGGGAGGACTGAAGCTTTCTTT.

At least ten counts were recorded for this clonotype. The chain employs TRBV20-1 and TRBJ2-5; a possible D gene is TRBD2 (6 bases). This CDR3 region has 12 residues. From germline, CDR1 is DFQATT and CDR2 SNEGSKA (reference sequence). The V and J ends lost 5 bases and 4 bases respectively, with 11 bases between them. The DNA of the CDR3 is TGCAGTGCTTCACGGGGAGGAGAGACCCAGTACTTC. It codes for CSASRGGETQYF.

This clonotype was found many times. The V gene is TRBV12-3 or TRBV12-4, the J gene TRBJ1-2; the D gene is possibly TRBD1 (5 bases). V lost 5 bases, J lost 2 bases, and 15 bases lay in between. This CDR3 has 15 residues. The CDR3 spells CASSPGDRRNYGYTF. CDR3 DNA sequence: TGTGCCAGCAGTCCCGGGGACCGACGAAACTATGGCTACACCTTC.

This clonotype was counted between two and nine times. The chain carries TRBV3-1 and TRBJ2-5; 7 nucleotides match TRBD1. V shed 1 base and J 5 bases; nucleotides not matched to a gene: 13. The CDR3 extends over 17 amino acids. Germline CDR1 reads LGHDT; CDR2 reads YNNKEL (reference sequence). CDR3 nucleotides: TGTGCCAGCAGCCAAGCCCTTCCGGGACAGAGTGTTGAGACCCAGTACTTC. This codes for CASSQALPGQSVETQYF.

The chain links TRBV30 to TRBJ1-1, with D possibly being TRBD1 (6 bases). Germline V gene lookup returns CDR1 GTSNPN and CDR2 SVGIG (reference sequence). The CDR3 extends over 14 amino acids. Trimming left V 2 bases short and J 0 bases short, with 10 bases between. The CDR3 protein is CAWSSGTLNTEAFF. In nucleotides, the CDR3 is TGTGCCTGGAGTTCGGGGACATTGAACACTGAAGCTTTCTTT.

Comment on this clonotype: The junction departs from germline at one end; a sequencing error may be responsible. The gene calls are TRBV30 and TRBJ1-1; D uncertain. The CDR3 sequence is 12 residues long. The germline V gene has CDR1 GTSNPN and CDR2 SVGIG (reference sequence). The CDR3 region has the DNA TGTGCCTGGGTGCGATCGAACACTGAATCTTTCTTT. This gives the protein CAWVRSNTESFF.

The CDR3 region is CAWSVEGLHQPQHF. The CDR3 DNA reads as TGTGCCTGGAGTGTCGAGGGACTACATCAGCCCCAGCATTTT. The rearrangement uses TRBV30 and TRBJ1-5; possibly TRBD1 for D (5 bases). V lost 0 bases and J lost 5, with 11 bases in between. Germline loops: CDR1 GTSNPN, CDR2 SVGIG (reference sequence). The CDR3 spans 14 residues.

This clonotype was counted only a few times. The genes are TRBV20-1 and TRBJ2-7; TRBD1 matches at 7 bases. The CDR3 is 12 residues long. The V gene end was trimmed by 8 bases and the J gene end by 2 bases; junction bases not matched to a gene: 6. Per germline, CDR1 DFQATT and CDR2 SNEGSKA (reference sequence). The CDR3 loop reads CSSLTGAYEQYF. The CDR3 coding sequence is TGCAGTTCACTAACAGGGGCCTACGAGCAGTACTTC.

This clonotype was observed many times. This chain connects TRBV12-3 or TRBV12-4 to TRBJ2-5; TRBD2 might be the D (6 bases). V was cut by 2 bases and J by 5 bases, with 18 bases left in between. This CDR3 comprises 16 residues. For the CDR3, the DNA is TGTGCCAGCAGTTTAAGGGCGACTAGAGGAGTCGAGACCCAGTACTTC. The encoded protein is CASSLRATRGVETQYF.

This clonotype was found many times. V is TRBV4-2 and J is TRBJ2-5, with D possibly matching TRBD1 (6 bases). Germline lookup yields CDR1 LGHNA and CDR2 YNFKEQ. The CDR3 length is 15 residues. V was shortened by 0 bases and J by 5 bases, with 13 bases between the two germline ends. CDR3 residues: CASSQDLGARETQYF. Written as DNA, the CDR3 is TGTGCCAGCAGCCAAGATTTGGGGGCCCGGGAGACCCAGTACTTC.

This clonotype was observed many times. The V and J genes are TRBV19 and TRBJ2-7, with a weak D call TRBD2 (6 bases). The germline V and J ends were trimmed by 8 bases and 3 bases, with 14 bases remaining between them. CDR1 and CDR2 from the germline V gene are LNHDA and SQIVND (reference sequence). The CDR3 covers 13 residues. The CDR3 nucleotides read TGTGCCAGTGGCGGGGCCCCTGACTACGAGCAGTACTTC. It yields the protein CASGGAPDYEQYF.